The sequence of this TCR beta chain was determined in a study of identical twins. There are a few counts of this clonotype. Each CDR3 protein gets one entry after TCRdb re-called the 5' RACE reads with MiXCR. Altogether some 730,000 distinct CDR3 sequences are present, 15% to 20% being singletons, with the ten largest covering about an eighth. These data were also filed under a second study, of T cells expressing NK-cell markers. This second study notes: Just one sequenced donor of eight was HCMV-seronegative, while seven were seropositive.

Sequencing was performed on PBMCs. The receptor's source is a woman under 30 in good health.

CDR3 sequence: CASSQDWKGGSDTQYF. For the CDR3, the DNA is TGTGCCAGCAGCCAAGATTGGAAAGGGGGTTCAGATACGCAGTATTTT. This chain links TRBV14 with TRBJ2-3, with a weak D call TRBD1 (6 bases). The germline V and J ends were trimmed by 0 bases and 4 bases, with 14 bases remaining between them. The CDR3 is 16 residues long. Germline CDR1 reads SGHDN; CDR2 reads FVKESK.